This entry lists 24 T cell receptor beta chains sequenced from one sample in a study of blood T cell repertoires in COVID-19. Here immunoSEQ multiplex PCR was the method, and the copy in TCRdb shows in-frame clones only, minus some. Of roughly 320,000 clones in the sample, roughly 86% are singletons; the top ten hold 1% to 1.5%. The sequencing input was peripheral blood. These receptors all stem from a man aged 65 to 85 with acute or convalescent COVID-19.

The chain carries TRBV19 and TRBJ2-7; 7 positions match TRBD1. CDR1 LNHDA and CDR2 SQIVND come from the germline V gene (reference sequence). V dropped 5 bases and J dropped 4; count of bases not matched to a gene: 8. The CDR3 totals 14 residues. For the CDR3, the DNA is TGTGCCAGTAGTCCGCCGGGACAGCTATACGAGCAGTACTTC. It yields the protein CASSPPGQLYEQYF.

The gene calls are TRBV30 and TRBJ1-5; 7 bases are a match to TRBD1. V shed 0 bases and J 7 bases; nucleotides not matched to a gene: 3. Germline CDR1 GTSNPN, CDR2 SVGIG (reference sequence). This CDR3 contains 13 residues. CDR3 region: CAWSVTGLQPQHF. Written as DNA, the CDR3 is TGTGCCTGGAGTGTGACAGGGCTGCAGCCCCAGCATTTT.

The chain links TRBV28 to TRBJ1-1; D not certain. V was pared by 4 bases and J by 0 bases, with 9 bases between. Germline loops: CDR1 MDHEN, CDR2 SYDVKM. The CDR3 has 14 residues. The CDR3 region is CASSSPGMNTEAFF. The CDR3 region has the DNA TGTGCCAGCAGTTCACCGGGGATGAACACTGAAGCTTTCTTT.

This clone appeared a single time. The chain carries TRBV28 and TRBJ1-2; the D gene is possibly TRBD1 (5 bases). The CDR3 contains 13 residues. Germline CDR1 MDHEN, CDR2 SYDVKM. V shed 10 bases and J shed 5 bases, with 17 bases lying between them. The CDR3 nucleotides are TGTGCCACAACAGGAGAGCTATATTATGGCTACACCTTC. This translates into CATTGELYYGYTF.

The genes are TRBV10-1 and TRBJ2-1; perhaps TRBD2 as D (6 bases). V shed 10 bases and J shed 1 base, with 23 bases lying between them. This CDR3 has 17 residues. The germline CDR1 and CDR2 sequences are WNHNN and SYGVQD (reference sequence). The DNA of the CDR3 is TGCGCCACAGTCCCCCCAAAGGAGGGGTTGTCCTACAATGAGCAGTTCTTC. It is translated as CATVPPKEGLSYNEQFF.

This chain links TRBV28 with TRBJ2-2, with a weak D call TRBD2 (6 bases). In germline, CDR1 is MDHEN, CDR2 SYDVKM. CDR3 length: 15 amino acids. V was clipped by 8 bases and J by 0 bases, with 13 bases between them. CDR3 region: CASHLGGANTGELFF. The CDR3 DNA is TGTGCCAGCCACTTGGGGGGTGCGAACACCGGGGAGCTGTTTTTT. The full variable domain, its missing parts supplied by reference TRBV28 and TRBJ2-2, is DVKVTQSSRYLVKRTGEKVFLECVQDMDHENMFWYRQDPGLGLRLIYFSYDVKMKEKGDIPEGYSVSREKKERFSLILESASTNQTSMYLCASHLGGANTGELFFGEGSRLTVL.

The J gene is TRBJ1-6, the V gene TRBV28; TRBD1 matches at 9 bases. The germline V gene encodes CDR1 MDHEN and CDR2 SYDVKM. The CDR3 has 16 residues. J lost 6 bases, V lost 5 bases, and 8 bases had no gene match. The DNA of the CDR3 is TGTGCCAGCAGTCTCCCCGGGGACAGGGTTAATTCACCCCTCCACTTT. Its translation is CASSLPGDRVNSPLHF.

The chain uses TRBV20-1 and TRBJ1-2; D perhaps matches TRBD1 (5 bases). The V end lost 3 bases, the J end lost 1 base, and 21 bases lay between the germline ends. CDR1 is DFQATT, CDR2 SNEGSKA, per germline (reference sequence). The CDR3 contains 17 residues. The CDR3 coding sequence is TGCAGTGCTAGTTCAGGGCGTCCTGACGAATTTAACTATGGCTACACCTTC. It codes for CSASSGRPDEFNYGYTF.

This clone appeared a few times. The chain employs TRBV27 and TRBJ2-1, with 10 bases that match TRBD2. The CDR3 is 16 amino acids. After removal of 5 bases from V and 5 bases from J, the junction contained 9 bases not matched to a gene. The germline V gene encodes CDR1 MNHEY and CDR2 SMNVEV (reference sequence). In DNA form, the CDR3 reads TGTGCCAGCAGTCCCCTTAGAGCGGGAGGGCACAATGAGCAGTTCTTC. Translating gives CASSPLRAGGHNEQFF.

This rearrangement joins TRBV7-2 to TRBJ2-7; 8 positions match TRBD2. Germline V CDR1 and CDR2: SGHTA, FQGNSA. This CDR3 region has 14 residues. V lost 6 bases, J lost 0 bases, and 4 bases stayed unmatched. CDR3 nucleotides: TGTGCCAGCAGGGAGCGGGGGAGCTCCTACGAGCAGTACTTC. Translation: CASRERGSSYEQYF.

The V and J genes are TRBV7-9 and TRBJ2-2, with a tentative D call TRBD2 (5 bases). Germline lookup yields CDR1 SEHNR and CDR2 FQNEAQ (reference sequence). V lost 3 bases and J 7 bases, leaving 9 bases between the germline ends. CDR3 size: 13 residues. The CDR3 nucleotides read TGTGCCAGCAGCTTCGGACTGTACGGGGAGCTGTTTTTT. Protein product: CASSFGLYGELFF.

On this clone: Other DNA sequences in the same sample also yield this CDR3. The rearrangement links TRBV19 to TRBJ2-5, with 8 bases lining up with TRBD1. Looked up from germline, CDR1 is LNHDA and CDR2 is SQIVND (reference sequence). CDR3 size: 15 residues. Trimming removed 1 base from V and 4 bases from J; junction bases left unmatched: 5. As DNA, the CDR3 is TGTGCCAGTAGTATAGGGCAGGGGGCGCGAGAGACCCAGTACTTC. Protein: CASSIGQGARETQYF.

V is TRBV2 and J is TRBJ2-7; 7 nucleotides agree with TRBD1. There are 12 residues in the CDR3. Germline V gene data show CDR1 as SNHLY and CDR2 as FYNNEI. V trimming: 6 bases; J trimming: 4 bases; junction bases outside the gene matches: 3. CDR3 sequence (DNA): TGTGCCAGCAGGGAGGACAGGTACGAGCAGTACTTC. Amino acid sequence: CASREDRYEQYF.

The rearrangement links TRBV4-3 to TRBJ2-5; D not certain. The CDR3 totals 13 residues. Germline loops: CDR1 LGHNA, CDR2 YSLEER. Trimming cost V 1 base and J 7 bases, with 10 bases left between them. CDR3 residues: CASSQVASGTQYF. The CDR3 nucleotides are TGCGCCAGCAGCCAAGTGGCTTCGGGGACCCAGTACTTC.

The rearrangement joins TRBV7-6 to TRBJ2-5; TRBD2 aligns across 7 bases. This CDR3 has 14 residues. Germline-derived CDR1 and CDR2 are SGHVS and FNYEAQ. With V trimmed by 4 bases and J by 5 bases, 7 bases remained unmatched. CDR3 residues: CASSSGMGGETQYF. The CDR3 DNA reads TGTGCCAGCAGCTCGGGCATGGGAGGGGAGACCCAGTACTTC. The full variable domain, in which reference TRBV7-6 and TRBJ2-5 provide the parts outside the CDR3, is GAGVSQSPRYKVTKRGQDVALRCDPISGHVSLYWYRQALGQGPEFLTYFNYEAQQDKSGLPNDRFSAERPEGSISTLTIQRTEQRDSAMYRCASSSGMGGETQYFGPGTRLLVL.

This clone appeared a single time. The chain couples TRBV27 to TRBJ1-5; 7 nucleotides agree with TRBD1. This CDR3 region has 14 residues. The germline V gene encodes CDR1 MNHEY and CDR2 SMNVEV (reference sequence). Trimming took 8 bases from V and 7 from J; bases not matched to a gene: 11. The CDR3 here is CASGKDRAAQPQHF. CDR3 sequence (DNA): TGTGCCAGCGGGAAAGACAGGGCGGCCCAGCCCCAGCATTTT.

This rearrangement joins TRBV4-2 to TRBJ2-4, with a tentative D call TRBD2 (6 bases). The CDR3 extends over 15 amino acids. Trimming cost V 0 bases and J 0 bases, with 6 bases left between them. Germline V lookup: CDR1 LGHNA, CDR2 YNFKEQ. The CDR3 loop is CASSQEGGAKNIQYF. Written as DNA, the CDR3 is TGTGCCAGCAGCCAAGAGGGGGGAGCCAAAAACATTCAGTACTTC.

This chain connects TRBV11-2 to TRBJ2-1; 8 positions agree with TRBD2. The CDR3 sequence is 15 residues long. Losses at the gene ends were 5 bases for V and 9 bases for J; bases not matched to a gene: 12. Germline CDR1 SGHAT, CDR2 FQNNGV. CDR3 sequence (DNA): TGTGCCAGCAGCACCCAGTCGGGCGGGAGGAGTGAGCAGTTCTTC. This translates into CASSTQSGGRSEQFF. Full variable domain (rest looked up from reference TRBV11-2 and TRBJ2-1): EAGVAQSPRYKIIEKRQSVAFWCNPISGHATLYWYQQILGQGPKLLIQFQNNGVVDDSQLPKDRFSAERLKGVDSTLKIQPAKLEDSAVYLCASSTQSGGRSEQFFGPGTRLTVL.

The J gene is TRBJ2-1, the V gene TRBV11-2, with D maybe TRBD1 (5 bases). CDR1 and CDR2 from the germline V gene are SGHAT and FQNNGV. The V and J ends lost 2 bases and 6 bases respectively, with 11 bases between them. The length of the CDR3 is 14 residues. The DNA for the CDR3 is TGTGCCAGCAGCTTAACTTTGGGGCTCAATGAGCAGTTCTTC. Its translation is CASSLTLGLNEQFF.

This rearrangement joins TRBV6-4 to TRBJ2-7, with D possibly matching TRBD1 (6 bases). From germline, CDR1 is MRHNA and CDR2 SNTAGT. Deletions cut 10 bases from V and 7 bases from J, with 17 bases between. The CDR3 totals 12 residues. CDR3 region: CAIIKGVGEQYF. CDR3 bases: TGTGCCATCATTAAGGGGGTGGGGGAGCAGTACTTC.

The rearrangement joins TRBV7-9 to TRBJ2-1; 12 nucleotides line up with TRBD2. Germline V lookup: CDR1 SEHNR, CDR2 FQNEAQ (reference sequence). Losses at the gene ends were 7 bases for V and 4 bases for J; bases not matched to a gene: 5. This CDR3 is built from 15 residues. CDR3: CASTPGLAGYNEQFF. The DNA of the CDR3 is TGTGCCAGCACCCCCGGACTAGCGGGATACAATGAGCAGTTCTTC.

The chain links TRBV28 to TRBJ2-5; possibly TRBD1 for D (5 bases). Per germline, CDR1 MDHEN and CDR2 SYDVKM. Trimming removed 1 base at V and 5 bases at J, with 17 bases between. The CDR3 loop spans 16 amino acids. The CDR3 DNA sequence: TGTGCCAGCAGTTTATACGCAGGGATGGTACGCGAGACCCAGTACTTC. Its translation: CASSLYAGMVRETQYF. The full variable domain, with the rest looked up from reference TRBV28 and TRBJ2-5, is DVKVTQSSRYLVKRTGEKVFLECVQDMDHENMFWYRQDPGLGLRLIYFSYDVKMKEKGDIPEGYSVSREKKERFSLILESASTNQTSMYLCASSLYAGMVRETQYFGPGTRLLVL.

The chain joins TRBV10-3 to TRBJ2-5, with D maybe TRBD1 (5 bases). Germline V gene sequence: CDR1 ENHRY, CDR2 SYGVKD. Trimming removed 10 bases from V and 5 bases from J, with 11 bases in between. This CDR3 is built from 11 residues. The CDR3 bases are TGTGCCACCAGGGTGGCCGAGACCCAGTACTTC. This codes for CATRVAETQYF.

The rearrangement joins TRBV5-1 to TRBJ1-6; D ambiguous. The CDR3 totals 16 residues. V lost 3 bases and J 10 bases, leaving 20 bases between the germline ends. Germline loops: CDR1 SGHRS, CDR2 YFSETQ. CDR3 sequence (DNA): TGCGCCAGCAGCTGGGATCGGGGAATAGTCGGGTCACCCCTCCACTTT. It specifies CASSWDRGIVGSPLHF.